This TCR beta chain comes out of a study of T cells after yellow fever vaccination. Study information: It was SMART-Seq v4 Ultra Low Input that prepared the fractions with low cell numbers.

TCRdb itself ran the 5' RACE reads through MiXCR, one entry per CDR3 protein. This table has some 300,000 distinct CDR3 sequences, 3.6% appearing once. Trimming removed 7 bases from V and 1 base from J, with 10 bases in between. From germline, CDR1 is LGHDT and CDR2 YNNKEL (reference sequence). The CDR3 totals 14 residues. The source was PBMCs, collected on the day of the yellow fever booster vaccination. The chain employs TRBV3-1 and TRBJ2-2, with unresolved D. The receptor comes from a man aged 18 to 30 who received the YFV17D yellow fever vaccine. CDR3 in amino acids: CASTRTENTGELFF. CDR3 DNA: TGTGCCAGCACCAGGACGGAGAACACCGGGGAGCTGTTTTTT.